The rows below give T cell receptor beta chains drawn from one sample of a study of molecular identifiers for immune sequencing clone quantification. TCRdb reanalysed the PCR reads using MiXCR and keeps one entry per CDR3 protein. The sample consists of around 460,000 distinct CDR3 sequences, over 20% of them appearing once. The sample was naive CD8+ T cells from blood, with Jurkat cell RNA spiked in. The receptors originated from a human donor in good health. Some libraries in this study had Jurkat cell RNA spiked in. The CDR3 runs from the conserved cysteine through the conserved F or W. D genes are given only for firm matches. Rows give clone size only sometimes, using once, few, many, or a class for an expanded clone.

TRBV7-9	TRBJ2-7	few	TRBD1	TGTGCCAGCAGCGGGGGACAGGGGTCCTACGAGCAGTACTTC	CASSGGQGSYEQYF
TRBV4-1	TRBJ2-2	many	TRBD1	TGCGCCAGCAGCTATCGACAGGGGAACACCGGGGAGCTGTTTTTT	CASSYRQGNTGELFF
TRBV29-1	TRBJ2-7	many	TRBD1	TGCAGCGTCCGGGACAGGGGTGGGCAGTACTTC	CSVRDRGGQYF
TRBV4-3	TRBJ2-3	.	TRBD2	TGCGCCAGCAGCCAGGCTAGCGGGATTTTGAATACGCAGTATTTT	CASSQASGILNTQYF
TRBV3-1	TRBJ1-3	.	.	TGTGCCAGCAGCCAAACAGGGACGGATGGAAACACCATATATTTT	CASSQTGTDGNTIYF
TRBV11-2	TRBJ2-1	.	TRBD1	TGTGCCTCTAGGGCAGGGGGCTACAATGAGCAGTTCTTC	CASRAGGYNEQFF
TRBV28	TRBJ2-3	few	.	TGTGCCAGCAGTTCGGCTCCCGGGAGTGTTACAGATACGCAGTATTTT	CASSSAPGSVTDTQYF
TRBV6-2/TRBV6-3	TRBJ2-3	many	.	TGTGCCAGCAGTTACTGGGACACCGATGTGGATACGCAGTATTTT	CASSYWDTDVDTQYF
TRBV28	TRBJ1-4	.	.	TGTGCCAGCAGTTTATATCGGGGGGCGCTTCCCAGGTCCGATAATGAAAAACTGTTTTTT	CASSLYRGALPRSDNEKLFF
TRBV11-2	TRBJ2-7	many	.	TGTGCCAGCAGCCCAGGTTTGGTTTCGTATGGCGAGCAGTACTTC	CASSPGLVSYGEQYF
TRBV4-1	TRBJ1-5	many	.	TGCGCCAGCAGCCTTCCCGAGGGGCAGAGCAATCAGCCCCAGCATTTT	CASSLPEGQSNQPQHF
TRBV29-1	TRBJ2-7	few	TRBD2	TGCAGCGTTGTTGGTAGCGGGAGGCTCTCCTACGAGCAGTACTTC	CSVVGSGRLSYEQYF
TRBV5-1	TRBJ2-1	.	TRBD2	TGCGCCAGCAGCTTATTAGCGGGAGGGCCGGGAAATGAGCAGTTCTTC	CASSLLAGGPGNEQFF
TRBV9	TRBJ2-3	few	.	TGTGCCAGCAGCGTAGCCGGACCACCCTCGGGCACAGATACGCAGTATTTT	CASSVAGPPSGTDTQYF
TRBV19	TRBJ2-1	.	.	TGTGCCAGTAGTTTTGGAGGGGGGGGCTACAATGAGCAGTTCTTC	CASSFGGGGYNEQFF
TRBV6-5	TRBJ2-7	many	TRBD1	TGTGCCAGCAGCTCTGGGCTTCCGGGACAGACCTACGAGCAGTACTTC	CASSSGLPGQTYEQYF
TRBV7-6	TRBJ1-3	few	.	TGTGCCAGCAGCCCAGGTCCCGGAAACACCATATATTTT	CASSPGPGNTIYF
TRBV4-3	TRBJ2-7	few	.	TGCGCCAGCAGCCAAGCACGGAACTCCTACGAGCAGTACTTC	CASSQARNSYEQYF
TRBV15	TRBJ2-7	many	TRBD1	TGTGCCACCAGCAAAACCGGGACAGGTGTCCGTTCCTACGAGCAGTACTTC	CATSKTGTGVRSYEQYF
TRBV3-1	TRBJ2-1	few	TRBD2	TGTGCCAGCAGCCAAACGGAGACTAGCGGGTTAAGGGCGGGTGAGCAGTTCTTC	CASSQTETSGLRAGEQFF
TRBV7-9	TRBJ2-5	many	.	TGTGCCAGCAGCTCTCGGACTGGAGAGACCCAGTACTTC	CASSSRTGETQYF
TRBV19	TRBJ1-2	few	.	TGTGCCAGTAGTCCCCGATTTGAGGAGGGCTACACCTTC	CASSPRFEEGYTF
TRBV6-5	TRBJ2-5	.	TRBD2	TGTGCCAGCAGTTTGACTAGCGGGCCTGAAATGTACTTC	CASSLTSGPEMYF
TRBV4-1	TRBJ1-5	.	.	TGCGCCAGCAGCCAAGTCCCACCGGGCCCCCGGGATCAGCCCCAGCATTTT	CASSQVPPGPRDQPQHF
TRBV29-1	TRBJ2-7	many	TRBD1	TGCAGCGTTGCCGCGACAGGGGGCGGCTACGAGCAGTACTTC	CSVAATGGGYEQYF
TRBV28	TRBJ2-7	.	.	TGTGCCAGCAGACCCACCCCCGGGCACGAGGAGGGGTGGTCCTACGAGCAGTACTTC	CASRPTPGHEEGWSYEQYF
TRBV12-3/TRBV12-4	TRBJ1-2	many	TRBD1	TGTGCCAGCATTCTCGGACAGGCAGCTAACTATGGCTACACCTTC	CASILGQAANYGYTF
TRBV19	TRBJ1-2	many	TRBD1	TGTGCCAGTAGTTGGACAGGGGGCTTCTATGGCTACACCTTC	CASSWTGGFYGYTF
TRBV24-1	TRBJ1-1	.	.	TGTGCCACCAGTGATTTCGCAGGGGCGACCACTGAAGCTTTCTTT	CATSDFAGATTEAFF
TRBV11-2	TRBJ1-1	many	.	TGTGCCAGCAGCTTAATGACAATTATGAACACTGAAGCTTTCTTT	CASSLMTIMNTEAFF
TRBV6-2/TRBV6-3	TRBJ2-2	many	.	TGTGCCAGCAGTACTTACAGGACCGGGGAGCTGTTTTTT	CASSTYRTGELFF
TRBV4-1	TRBJ2-5	few	TRBD1	TGCGCCAGCAGCCAAGATTCGACAGGGGGTGGACTTGGGCTTTTGGGTCTCCAAGAGACCCAGTACTTC	CASSQDSTGGGLGLLGLQETQYF